The 28 T cell receptor beta chains below come from one sample, sequenced in a study of CXCR3-negative and CXCR3-positive naive CD8 T cells. Study outcomes and limitations: Naive cells that were CXCR3-positive had more hydrophobic TRB CDR3s (compared with CXCR3-negative naive cells).

No antigen has been identified for these receptors. The libraries of TRB cDNA were prepared using 5' RACE with UMI labels. TCRdb reanalyzed the 5' RACE reads, giving one entry per CDR3 protein sequence and no DNA. Recorded here are some 150,000 distinct CDR3 sequences; the top ten clones represent roughly 0.39%. Material: naive CXCR3+ CD8+ T cells from blood. Subset indicated: CD45RO-CCR7+CD27+CD95- naive CD8+ T cells expressing CXCR3 (TNR3+). These receptors were obtained from a human donor in good health. Some clones in this sample may be carry-over from other donors' samples.

The gene calls are TRBV10-2 and TRBJ2-1. The germline gives CDR1 WSHSY, CDR2 SAAADI. The CDR3 is 14 residues long. CDR3: CASSDAATYNEQFF.

Here the CDR3 reads CASSTGLAGIDEQYF. The chain has TRBV28 and TRBJ2-7; the D call from TCRdb, TRBD2, cannot be confirmed without DNA. CDR1 and CDR2 (germline): MDHEN, SYDVKM. The CDR3 extends over 15 amino acids.

The chain uses TRBV29-1 and TRBJ1-1. Looked up from germline, CDR1 is SQVTM and CDR2 is ANQGSEA. The CDR3 consists of 12 residues. Here the CDR3 reads CSVENTDTEAFF.

The chain joins TRBV14 to TRBJ1-2; the TRBD1 assignment by TCRdb is unverifiable without DNA. The germline V gene has CDR1 SGHDN and CDR2 FVKESK. The CDR3 sequence is 16 residues long. CDR3 region: CASSQDRLGAGYGYTF.

The chain has TRBV4-1 and TRBJ2-1. This CDR3 has 16 amino acids. The germline CDR1 and CDR2 sequences are MGHRA and YSYEKL. The CDR3 reads CASSQEPSYSGNEQFF.

CDR3 loop: CASSLTGEPYEQYF. The genes are TRBV7-6 and TRBJ2-7; TCRdb proposes TRBD1, but this gene call is untestable without DNA. In germline, CDR1 is SGHVS, CDR2 FNYEAQ. The CDR3 contains 14 residues.

The rearrangement links TRBV27 to TRBJ1-5; TCRdb selects TRBD1, and the lack of DNA leaves this call unchecked. The CDR3 contains 15 residues. In germline, CDR1 is MNHEY, CDR2 SMNVEV (reference sequence). The CDR3 spells CASSLGGQGNQPQHF.

The chain carries TRBV7-3 and TRBJ2-3; the D gene TCRdb calls, TRBD2, cannot be checked with no DNA. The CDR3 consists of 14 residues. Germline CDR1 reads SGHTA; CDR2 reads FQGTGA. The CDR3 is CASSGGTSTDTQYF.

The V call is TRBV7-6, the J call TRBJ2-2; TCRdb outputs TRBD1, but without DNA this stays unchecked. Germline assignment: CDR1 SGHVS and CDR2 FNYEAQ. The CDR3 spans 15 residues. This chain's CDR3 is CASRSGHQNTGELFF.

The V call is TRBV29-1, the J call TRBJ2-7; TCRdb returns TRBD2, unconfirmable since there is no DNA. CDR1 is SQVTM and CDR2 is ANQGSEA in the germline V gene. This CDR3 is built from 13 residues. The CDR3 here is CSVEVRADHEQYF.

The chain recombines TRBV5-1 with TRBJ2-1; the TRBD1 assignment by TCRdb is unverifiable without DNA. CDR1 is SGHRS and CDR2 is YFSETQ in the germline V gene. CDR3 length: 13 residues. The chain's CDR3 is CASRADGANEQFF.

The J gene is TRBJ2-1, the V gene TRBV7-3. CDR1 is SGHTA, CDR2 FQGTGA, per germline. The CDR3 has 14 residues. The CDR3 protein is CASSLLSGYNEQFF.

The chain employs TRBV10-3 and TRBJ2-1. This CDR3 is built from 13 residues. In germline, CDR1 is ENHRY, CDR2 SYGVKD. The CDR3 sequence: CAIMGRAYNEQFF.

V usage is TRBV6-5 and J usage is TRBJ2-6; TCRdb calls TRBD2, which cannot be checked without DNA. The CDR3 runs 15 residues. Germline V CDR1 and CDR2: MNHEY, SVGAGI. The CDR3: CASSTGHSGANVLTF.

The chain's CDR3 is CASSLIGDSPTDTQYF. The chain links TRBV28 to TRBJ2-3; TCRdb proposes TRBD1, but this gene call is untestable without DNA. This CDR3 has 16 amino acids. Per the germline V gene, CDR1 is MDHEN and CDR2 is SYDVKM.

This rearrangement joins TRBV7-9 to TRBJ2-7; TCRdb gives TRBD1 as the D gene, but with no DNA this cannot be confirmed. CDR3 size: 13 residues. CDR1 SEHNR and CDR2 FQNEAQ come from the germline V gene (reference sequence). The CDR3 region is CASSPGDVYEQYF.

The chain combines TRBV28 with TRBJ2-3; TCRdb calls TRBD2, which cannot be checked without DNA. This CDR3 contains 19 residues. The germline V gene encodes CDR1 MDHEN and CDR2 SYDVKM. The CDR3 loop is CASSFFTPRLALTTDTQYF.

CDR3 in amino acids: CASSDGDRGQETQYF. V is TRBV6-5 and J is TRBJ2-5; as DNA is missing, the TRBD1 call by TCRdb cannot be tested. This CDR3 spans 15 amino acids. Germline V gene lookup returns CDR1 MNHEY and CDR2 SVGAGI.

The V call is TRBV27, the J call TRBJ2-1; the TCRdb call, TRBD2, lacks DNA for checking. There are 17 residues in the CDR3. In germline, CDR1 is MNHEY, CDR2 SMNVEV (reference sequence). CDR3 amino acids: CASSFNPPQTSFDEQFF.

The chain employs TRBV11-1 and TRBJ2-7; TCRdb's D call of TRBD2 is untestable without DNA. Per germline, CDR1 SGHAT and CDR2 FQDESV (reference sequence). The CDR3 is 18 residues long. The CDR3 loop is CASSLAGTSGDWAYEQYF. The whole variable domain, filled in from reference TRBV11-1 and TRBJ2-7, reads EAEVAQSPRYKITEKSQAVAFWCDPISGHATLYWYRQILGQGPELLVQFQDESVVDDSQLPKDRFSAERLKGVDSTLKIQPAELGDSAMYLCASSLAGTSGDWAYEQYFGPGTRLTVT.

CDR3: CASSSGTSEGNDEQFF. This chain joins TRBV7-3 and TRBJ2-1; checking the TCRdb D call of TRBD2 is not possible without DNA. Germline CDR1 is SGHTA and CDR2 is FQGTGA. The CDR3 totals 16 residues.

The CDR3 reads CASSGGMTTSYEQYF. This chain connects TRBV2 to TRBJ2-7. From germline, CDR1 is SNHLY and CDR2 FYNNEI. The CDR3 extends over 15 amino acids. The variable domain in full, with the rest retrieved from reference TRBV2 and TRBJ2-7, is EPEVTQTPSHQVTQMGQEVILRCVPISNHLYFYWYRQILGQKVEFLVSFYNNEISEKSEIFDDQFSVERPDGSNFTLKIRSTKLEDSAMYFCASSGGMTTSYEQYFGPGTRLTVT.

The chain recombines TRBV12-3 or TRBV12-4 with TRBJ1-5; TCRdb's assignment of TRBD1 cannot be checked, as there is no DNA. CDR3 size: 15 residues. The CDR3 is CASSYGQGTVEPQHF.

The V gene is TRBV7-2, the J gene TRBJ2-2. Germline V gene sequence: CDR1 SGHTA, CDR2 FQGNSA. This CDR3 region has 12 residues. The CDR3 region is CASSYSVGELFF.

The rearrangement links TRBV6-6 to TRBJ2-7; TCRdb returns TRBD2, unconfirmable since there is no DNA. The CDR3 covers 15 residues. Per germline, CDR1 MNHNY and CDR2 SVGAGI (reference sequence). CDR3 residues: CASSYSPSLNYEQYF.

The J gene is TRBJ1-2, the V gene TRBV27; TCRdb proposes TRBD1, but this gene call is untestable without DNA. The CDR3 sequence is 12 residues long. Germline assignment: CDR1 MNHEY and CDR2 SMNVEV (reference sequence). The CDR3 here is CASSGGLYGYTF.

The chain is built from TRBV7-9 and TRBJ2-7. The V gene's germline CDR1 is SEHNR and CDR2 FQNEAQ (reference sequence). The CDR3 spans 12 residues. The CDR3 spells CASSLEAGWQYF.

V is TRBV29-1 and J is TRBJ2-3. The germline CDR1 and CDR2 sequences are SQVTM and ANQGSEA. This CDR3 comprises 12 residues. The CDR3 reads CSQSKGPDTQYF.